Following are 28 T cell receptor beta chains from one sample sequenced in a study of T cells in Graves' hyperthyroidism and ophthalmopathy. The source material, RNA transcripts, was used to amplify TCR beta CDR3 regions. RT-PCR in the first round (using the HTBI primer set) targeted the TCR CDR3. MiXCR, applied by TCRdb to the multiplex PCR reads, yields one record per CDR3 protein. This sample has approximately 870,000 distinct CDR3 sequences, with roughly 40% found just once. The specimen was blood. The receptors were sampled from a man in his late teens or twenties with Graves' hyperthyroidism.

The chain uses TRBV28 and TRBJ1-5; perhaps TRBD1 as D (6 bases). The CDR3 runs to 16 residues. The V end was cut by 8 bases, the J end by 2 bases, with 19 bases between. Germline V gene sequence: CDR1 MDHEN, CDR2 SYDVKM. The CDR3 region is CASSNRAIHGNQPQHF. The CDR3 nucleotides read TGTGCCAGCTCCAACAGGGCGATTCATGGCAATCAGCCCCAGCATTTT.

This clonotype was seen more than once but under ten times. V is TRBV6-6 and J is TRBJ2-5; the D is unclear. The CDR3 covers 15 residues. V was trimmed by 5 bases and J by 8 bases, leaving 21 bases between them. Germline assignment: CDR1 MNHNY and CDR2 SVGAGI (reference sequence). CDR3 sequence: CASSEANGDIITQYF. The CDR3 DNA reads as TGTGCCAGCAGTGAAGCGAACGGCGACATCATTACCCAGTACTTC.

This chain connects TRBV19 to TRBJ1-1, with D possibly TRBD1 on 6 matching bases. CDR1 and CDR2 (germline): LNHDA, SQIVND (reference sequence). The V gene lost 2 bases and the J gene lost 5 bases, with 18 bases spanning the gap. The CDR3 sequence is 16 residues long. The CDR3 spells CASSISDRRLWTEAFF. The CDR3 nucleotides read TGTGCCAGTAGTATATCGGACAGAAGGCTGTGGACTGAAGCTTTCTTT.

The chain couples TRBV29-1 to TRBJ2-5; D is perhaps TRBD2 (5 bases). The CDR3 loop spans 12 amino acids. Germline assignment: CDR1 SQVTM and CDR2 ANQGSEA. V lost 8 bases to trimming and J lost 1 base, with 11 bases between them. The CDR3 coding sequence is TGCAGCCCAGGACTCGCCCAAGAGACCCAGTACTTC. This gives the protein CSPGLAQETQYF.

This clonotype was recorded at least ten times. V is TRBV19 and J is TRBJ2-7; 9 bases are shared with TRBD1. After removal of 5 bases from V and 4 bases from J, the junction contained 12 bases not matched to a gene. CDR3 length: 16 amino acids. The germline V gene encodes CDR1 LNHDA and CDR2 SQIVND (reference sequence). CDR3 sequence reads: CASSPYPDRGRYEQYF. In DNA form, the CDR3 reads TGTGCCAGTAGTCCGTATCCGGACAGGGGAAGGTACGAGCAGTACTTC. Looking up the rest from reference TRBV19 and TRBJ2-7 gives the full variable domain: DGGITQSPKYLFRKEGQNVTLSCEQNLNHDAMYWYRQDPGQGLRLIYYSQIVNDFQKGDIAEGYSVSREKKESFPLTVTSAQKNPTAFYLCASSPYPDRGRYEQYFGPGTRLTVT.

The genes are TRBV20-1 and TRBJ1-6, with TRBD1 matching over 9 bases. Looked up from germline, CDR1 is DFQATT and CDR2 is SNEGSKA (reference sequence). The junction had 6 bases not matched to a gene; V was cut back by 7 bases and J by 8 bases. The CDR3 has 13 residues. CDR3 nucleotide sequence: TGCAGTGAAGGGGGACAGGGATATTCACCCCTCCACTTT. It is translated as CSEGGQGYSPLHF.

This chain uses TRBV5-5 with TRBJ1-5; 10 positions agree with TRBD1. The CDR3 is 15 amino acids. Losses at the gene ends were 4 bases for V and 7 bases for J; bases not matched to a gene: 8. Germline values: CDR1 SGHKS, CDR2 YYEKEE (reference sequence). CDR3 residues: CASSPGDRGGQPQHF. Here the CDR3 DNA reads TGTGCCAGCAGCCCGGGGGACAGGGGAGGCCAGCCCCAGCATTTT.

This clonotype was observed a few times. This rearrangement joins TRBV12-5 to TRBJ1-2; D might be TRBD1 (5 bases). The CDR3 runs to 14 residues. With 0 bases removed from V and 6 bases from J, the gap between germline ends came to 11 bases. Germline V gene sequence: CDR1 LGHNT, CDR2 FRNRAP. In DNA form, the CDR3 reads TGTGCTAGTGGTTTGGTACGGGAGGGGAATGGCTACACCTTC. It codes for CASGLVREGNGYTF. Combining the CDR3 with reference TRBV12-5 and TRBJ1-2 gives the whole variable domain DARVTQTPRHKVTEMGQEVTMRCQPILGHNTVFWYRQTMMQGLELLAYFRNRAPLDDSGMPKDRFSAEMPDATLATLKIQPSEPRDSAVYFCASGLVREGNGYTFGSGTRLTVV.

This chain connects TRBV29-1 to TRBJ2-2; 10 nucleotides line up with TRBD1. V trimming: 4 bases; J trimming: 7 bases; junction bases outside the gene matches: 3. CDR1 is SQVTM and CDR2 is ANQGSEA in the germline V gene. This CDR3 is 13 amino acids long. As DNA, the CDR3 is TGCAGCGTTGGACAGGGGGCAGGCGGGGAGCTGTTTTTT. Protein sequence: CSVGQGAGGELFF.

The V gene is TRBV4-1, the J gene TRBJ2-7; D remains unclear. V was clipped by 1 base and J by 2 bases, with 9 bases between them. Per the germline V gene, CDR1 is MGHRA and CDR2 is YSYEKL. The CDR3 is made up of 14 amino acids. The CDR3 DNA sequence: TGCGCCAGCAGCCAAGGGGCAGGTACCTACGAGCAGTACTTC. It specifies CASSQGAGTYEQYF.

For this clonotype: A much more abundant neighbour one base away suggests this may be a read error. The chain is built from TRBV20-1 and TRBJ1-1; weak D call: TRBD1 (5 bases). There are 14 residues in the CDR3. The germline gives CDR1 DFQATT, CDR2 SNEGSKA (reference sequence). CDR3 DNA: TGCAGTGCTAGTAGGGGTCCCATGAACGCTGAAGCTTTCTTT. Translated, it gives CSASRGPMNAEAFF.

There are many counts of this clonotype. The J gene is TRBJ2-7, the V gene TRBV7-2; 8 bases match TRBD1. Germline CDR1 SGHTA, CDR2 FQGNSA. Germline trimming cut 2 bases from V and 4 bases from J; bases unmatched to any gene: 10. The CDR3 spans 16 residues. The CDR3 here is CASSLRSAGGWYEQYF. CDR3 DNA sequence: TGTGCCAGCAGCTTACGGTCGGCAGGGGGCTGGTACGAGCAGTACTTC.

In this sample, this clonotype turned up many times. The chain links TRBV2 to TRBJ1-3, with unresolved D. The CDR3 covers 13 residues. CDR1 is SNHLY and CDR2 is FYNNEI in the germline V gene. V was cut by 7 bases and J by 4 bases, with 11 bases left in between. The DNA of the CDR3 is TGTGCCAGCATCCTAAGTTGGGGAAACACCATATATTTT. Translating it yields CASILSWGNTIYF. The variable domain in full, with the rest retrieved from reference TRBV2 and TRBJ1-3, is EPEVTQTPSHQVTQMGQEVILRCVPISNHLYFYWYRQILGQKVEFLVSFYNNEISEKSEIFDDQFSVERPDGSNFTLKIRSTKLEDSAMYFCASILSWGNTIYFGEGSWLTVV.

This clonotype was counted ten times or more. The CDR3 sequence: CSARGRGRTEAFF. In DNA, the CDR3 is TGCAGTGCTAGAGGCAGGGGGCGGACTGAAGCTTTCTTT. The chain combines TRBV20-1 with TRBJ1-1; TRBD1 matches at 8 bases. The CDR3 contains 13 residues. Trimming removed 1 base from V and 5 bases from J; junction bases left unmatched: 3. Germline V gene sequence: CDR1 DFQATT, CDR2 SNEGSKA (reference sequence).

This clonotype was counted many times. The chain employs TRBV15 and TRBJ2-7; TRBD2 agrees at 7 bases. This CDR3 is built from 15 residues. Trimming cost V 3 bases and J 5 bases; bases outside gene matches: 10. Per germline, CDR1 LNHNV and CDR2 YYDKDF (reference sequence). CDR3 sequence reads: CATSSIREAPHEQYF. The CDR3 coding sequence is TGTGCCACCAGCAGTATCCGGGAGGCCCCACACGAGCAGTACTTC.

This clonotype was recorded a few times. The rearrangement uses TRBV20-1 and TRBJ1-1; D ambiguous. The CDR3 length is 13 residues. Per germline, CDR1 DFQATT and CDR2 SNEGSKA (reference sequence). V was pared by 3 bases and J by 1 base, with 9 bases between. In DNA form, the CDR3 reads TGCAGTGCTAGTAGGCCGAAGAACACTGAAGCTTTCTTT. This codes for CSASRPKNTEAFF.

A remark on this clonotype: This may arise from a read error, as a much more abundant clone is one base away. The chain employs TRBV11-3 and TRBJ1-2; TRBD1 agrees at 7 bases. This CDR3 contains 13 residues. Looked up from germline, CDR1 is SGHNT and CDR2 is YENEEA. CDR3 nucleotides: TGTGCCAGCAGCTTTCGACAGGGATATGGCCACACCTTC. This gives the protein CASSFRQGYGHTF.

Written as DNA, the CDR3 is TGTGCCAGCAGCTTAGAGCCAGGGACTGGAAACACCATATATTTT. Its protein product is CASSLEPGTGNTIYF. The chain recombines TRBV7-2 with TRBJ1-3, with D perhaps matching TRBD1 (5 bases). Germline V gene sequence: CDR1 SGHTA, CDR2 FQGNSA. The CDR3 length is 15 residues. Trimming stripped 1 base from V and 2 bases from J, with 9 bases between.

Concerning this clonotype: A read error may explain this, as a much larger clone is one base away. This sequence joins TRBV10-3 and TRBJ1-6, with TRBD1 identical over 8 bases. Germline V gene sequence: CDR1 ENHRY, CDR2 SYGVKD. The J segment lost 10 bases and the V segment lost 6 bases, leaving 5 bases of the junction unmatched. The CDR3 is 13 amino acids. CDR3 region: CAIRDRDWSPLHF. CDR3 in DNA: TGTGCCATCAGGGACAGGGACTGGTCACCCCTCCACTTT.

CDR3: CASSQEGKRDQETQYF. CDR3 nucleotide sequence: TGCGCCAGCAGCCAAGAAGGAAAGCGGGACCAAGAGACCCAGTACTTC. V usage is TRBV5-1 and J usage is TRBJ2-5, with D possibly being TRBD2 (6 bases). CDR1 is SGHRS, CDR2 YFSETQ, per germline. CDR3 length: 16 residues. V was cut by 4 bases and J by 0 bases, with 16 bases left in between. Complete variable domain (other parts from reference TRBV5-1 and TRBJ2-5): KAGVTQTPRYLIKTRGQQVTLSCSPISGHRSVSWYQQTPGQGLQFLFEYFSETQRNKGNFPGRFSGRQFSNSRSEMNVSTLELGDSALYLCASSQEGKRDQETQYFGPGTRLLVL.

This clonotype was found a few times. This chain uses TRBV20-1 with TRBJ1-6, with 11 bases fitting TRBD1. The V segment lost 5 bases and the J segment 9 bases; nucleotides outside the gene matches: 9. The CDR3 consists of 15 residues. Germline lookup yields CDR1 DFQATT and CDR2 SNEGSKA (reference sequence). CDR3 sequence: CSAPRGQGGSSPLHF. CDR3 in DNA: TGCAGTGCTCCCCGGGGACAGGGGGGAAGTTCACCCCTCCACTTT.

The rearrangement links TRBV12-3 or TRBV12-4 to TRBJ1-4, with 7 bases lining up with TRBD1. The CDR3 runs to 12 residues. The J segment lost 3 bases and the V segment lost 10 bases, leaving 2 bases of the junction unmatched. CDR3 loop: CAIGQANEKLFF. The CDR3 nucleotides are TGTGCCATTGGACAGGCTAATGAAAAACTGTTTTTT.

The V and J genes are TRBV4-1 and TRBJ2-5; TRBD2 matches 12 bases. The CDR3 is 16 residues long. The germline gives CDR1 MGHRA, CDR2 YSYEKL. Trimming took 1 base from V and 5 from J; bases not matched to a gene: 5. This CDR3 is CASSQGNLAGGETQYF. In DNA form, the CDR3 reads TGCGCCAGCAGCCAAGGAAACCTAGCGGGAGGGGAGACCCAGTACTTC.

This chain links TRBV7-9 with TRBJ2-5; D gene uncertain. Germline-derived CDR1 and CDR2 are SEHNR and FQNEAQ (reference sequence). This CDR3 region has 13 residues. V lost 5 bases and J lost 3, with 10 bases in between. CDR3 residues: CASSVPKEETQYF. DNA for the CDR3: TGTGCCAGCAGCGTCCCTAAAGAAGAGACCCAGTACTTC. Based on the CDR3 plus reference TRBV7-9 and TRBJ2-5, the full variable domain is DTGVSQNPRHKITKRGQNVTFRCDPISEHNRLYWYRQTLGQGPEFLTYFQNEAQLEKSRLLSDRFSAERPKGSFSTLEIQRTEQGDSAMYLCASSVPKEETQYFGPGTRLLVL.

The V and J genes are TRBV14 and TRBJ1-2; tentatively, D is TRBD1 (5 bases). V was trimmed by 0 bases and J by 4 bases, leaving 12 bases between them. The CDR3 loop spans 15 amino acids. Germline-derived CDR1 and CDR2 are SGHDN and FVKESK. The CDR3 DNA follows: TGTGCCAGCAGCCAAGATCGGGAGGGGATCTATGGCTACACCTTC. This encodes CASSQDREGIYGYTF.

The sample holds many counts of this clonotype. The genes are TRBV19 and TRBJ1-1; D might be TRBD1 (5 bases). V dropped 9 bases and J dropped 0 bases, with 14 bases sitting between them. The germline CDR1 and CDR2 sequences are LNHDA and SQIVND (reference sequence). This CDR3 contains 14 residues. For the CDR3, the DNA is TGTGCCAGCAGCATCCGGGGGGTGAACACTGAAGCTTTCTTT. Protein product: CASSIRGVNTEAFF.

This clonotype was counted between two and nine times. The chain links TRBV2 to TRBJ2-5; D possibly corresponds to TRBD2 (5 bases). Looked up from germline, CDR1 is SNHLY and CDR2 is FYNNEI. This CDR3 spans 13 amino acids. V lost 6 bases to trimming and J lost 4 bases, with 12 bases between them. The CDR3 DNA is TGTGCCAGCAGCTTTTCGGGGAGAGAGACCCAGTACTTC. Encoded protein: CASSFSGRETQYF.

As regards this clonotype: As the CDR3 is not closed by the conserved phenylalanine or tryptophan, this likely results from a read error. The limits of the CDR3 on the DNA are not certain, so only TCRdb's listed CDR3 is given. This chain connects TRBV5-1 to TRBJ1-4. From germline, CDR1 is SGHRS and CDR2 YFSETQ. The length of the CDR3 is 9 amino acids, counting both ends. The CDR3 here is CASSLAGGV.